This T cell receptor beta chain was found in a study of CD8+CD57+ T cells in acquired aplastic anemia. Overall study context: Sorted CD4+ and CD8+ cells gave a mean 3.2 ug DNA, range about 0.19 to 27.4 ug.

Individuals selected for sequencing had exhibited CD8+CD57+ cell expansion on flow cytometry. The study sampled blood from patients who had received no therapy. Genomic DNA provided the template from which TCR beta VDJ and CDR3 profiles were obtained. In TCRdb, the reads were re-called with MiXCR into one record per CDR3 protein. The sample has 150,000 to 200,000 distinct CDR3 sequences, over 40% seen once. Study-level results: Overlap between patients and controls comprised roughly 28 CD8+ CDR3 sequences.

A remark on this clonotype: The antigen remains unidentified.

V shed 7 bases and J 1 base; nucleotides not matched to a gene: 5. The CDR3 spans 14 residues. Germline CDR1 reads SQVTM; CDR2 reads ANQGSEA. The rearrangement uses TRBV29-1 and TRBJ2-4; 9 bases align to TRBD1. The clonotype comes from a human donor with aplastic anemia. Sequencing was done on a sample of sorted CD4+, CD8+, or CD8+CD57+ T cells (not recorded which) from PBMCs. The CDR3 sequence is CSARQGGAKNIQYF. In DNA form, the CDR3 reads TGCAGCGCCCGACAGGGGGGGGCCAAAAACATTCAGTACTTC.